The 8 T cell receptor beta chains in this list originate from one sample, sequenced in a study. TCRdb called the RT-PCR reads again in MiXCR, with one record for every CDR3 protein. Of 650,000 to 800,000 distinct CDR3 sequences in the sample, approximately 15% are singletons; the top ten hold roughly 3.9%. Material for sequencing was memory CD4+ T cells from blood. The receptors were sampled from a female donor in good health, serving as a healthy control.

The CDR3 nucleotides read TGTGCCAGCAGTCCCCAATACGGACAGGGAATCGATGAAAAACTGTTTTTT. It codes for CASSPQYGQGIDEKLFF. This rearrangement joins TRBV27 to TRBJ1-4; TRBD1 aligns across 8 bases. The germline gives CDR1 MNHEY, CDR2 SMNVEV (reference sequence). The junction had 14 bases not matched to a gene; V was cut back by 5 bases and J by 6 bases. CDR3 length: 17 amino acids.

This clonotype was observed a few times. The V gene is TRBV7-2, the J gene TRBJ2-7; 7 bases are a match to TRBD2. J was trimmed by 0 bases and V by 8 bases; bases with no gene match: 7. CDR1 is SGHTA and CDR2 is FQGNSA in the germline V gene. The CDR3 length is 14 residues. The DNA for the CDR3 is TGTGCCAGCGTTCTAGGCGGGAGCTCCTACGAGCAGTACTTC. Protein product: CASVLGGSSYEQYF. Full variable domain (outside the CDR3, taken from reference TRBV7-2 and TRBJ2-7): GAGVSQSPSNKVTEKGKDVELRCDPISGHTALYWYRQSLGQGLEFLIYFQGNSAPDKSGLPSDRFSAERTGGSVSTLTIQRTQQEDSAVYLCASVLGGSSYEQYFGPGTRLTVT.

This chain joins TRBV24-1 and TRBJ2-3, with D unclear. CDR3 length equals 11 residues. V lost 7 bases to trimming and J lost 0 bases, with 1 base between them. Germline assignment: CDR1 KGHDR and CDR2 SFDVKD. The CDR3 spells CATSSTDTQYF. In DNA, the CDR3 is TGTGCCACCAGCAGCACAGATACGCAGTATTTT.

With regard to this clonotype: The CDR3 carries no conserved terminal phenylalanine or tryptophan, so it likely arises from a read error. CDR3 loop: CSARDPSLLKGEQYL. CDR3 nucleotide sequence: TGCAGTGCCCGGGATCCTAGCCTACTAAAGGGCGAGCAGTACTTA. The chain is built from TRBV20-1 and TRBJ2-7; D is possibly TRBD2 (5 bases). Germline V lookup: CDR1 DFQATT, CDR2 SNEGSKA (reference sequence). Trimming cost V 6 bases and J 6 bases, with 24 bases left between them. This CDR3 is 15 amino acids long.

This clonotype appeared many times. V gene TRBV7-8 combines with J gene TRBJ2-1; a possible D gene is TRBD2 (6 bases). V was trimmed by 6 bases and J by 9 bases, leaving 9 bases between them. The CDR3 has 11 residues. The germline V gene has CDR1 SGHVS and CDR2 FQNEAQ. The CDR3 here is CASSHSGEQFF. CDR3 DNA sequence: TGTGCCAGCAGTCATAGCGGTGAGCAGTTCTTC.

This clonotype was found a few times. This chain connects TRBV4-3 to TRBJ1-2; 12 bases match TRBD1. The V gene end was trimmed by 3 bases and the J gene end by 7 bases; junction bases not matched to a gene: 6. The CDR3 spans 15 residues. Germline CDR1 reads LGHNA; CDR2 reads YSLEER. CDR3 loop: CASSQPGQGAGGYTF. The CDR3 DNA follows: TGCGCCAGCAGCCAGCCGGGACAGGGGGCGGGTGGCTACACCTTC.

This clonotype has ten or more counts. V usage is TRBV11-2 and J usage is TRBJ2-5, with 7 positions matching TRBD2. The CDR3 has 14 residues. Germline V gene sequence: CDR1 SGHAT, CDR2 FQNNGV. V was pared by 2 bases and J by 4 bases, with 4 bases of the junction left unmatched. The CDR3 DNA reads as TGTGCCAGCAGCTTATTGGGGAGGGGAGAGACCCAGTACTTC. Its protein is CASSLLGRGETQYF.

This clonotype was recorded only once. The rearrangement joins TRBV5-5 to TRBJ2-7; D is undetermined. The CDR3 runs 15 residues. V lost 0 bases and J 3 bases, leaving 13 bases between the germline ends. CDR1 is SGHKS, CDR2 YYEKEE, per germline (reference sequence). The chain's CDR3 is CASSLGGQPNYEQYF. Here the CDR3 DNA reads TGTGCCAGCAGCTTGGGAGGCCAACCCAACTACGAGCAGTACTTC.